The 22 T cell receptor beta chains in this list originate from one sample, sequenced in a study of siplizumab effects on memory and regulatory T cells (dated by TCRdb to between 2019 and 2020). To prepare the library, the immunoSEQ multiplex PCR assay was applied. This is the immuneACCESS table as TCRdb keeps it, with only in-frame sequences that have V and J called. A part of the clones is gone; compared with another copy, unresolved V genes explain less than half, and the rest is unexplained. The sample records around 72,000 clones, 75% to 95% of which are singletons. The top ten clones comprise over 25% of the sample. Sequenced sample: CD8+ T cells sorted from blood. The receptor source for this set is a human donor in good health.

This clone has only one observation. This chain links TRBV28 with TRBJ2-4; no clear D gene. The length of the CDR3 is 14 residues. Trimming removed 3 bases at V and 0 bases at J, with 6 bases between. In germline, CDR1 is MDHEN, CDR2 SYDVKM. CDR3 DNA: TGTGCCAGCAGTTTCTATATAGCCAAAAACATTCAGTACTTC. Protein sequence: CASSFYIAKNIQYF. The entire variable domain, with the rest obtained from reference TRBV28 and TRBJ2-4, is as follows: DVKVTQSSRYLVKRTGEKVFLECVQDMDHENMFWYRQDPGLGLRLIYFSYDVKMKEKGDIPEGYSVSREKKERFSLILESASTNQTSMYLCASSFYIAKNIQYFGAGTRLSVL.

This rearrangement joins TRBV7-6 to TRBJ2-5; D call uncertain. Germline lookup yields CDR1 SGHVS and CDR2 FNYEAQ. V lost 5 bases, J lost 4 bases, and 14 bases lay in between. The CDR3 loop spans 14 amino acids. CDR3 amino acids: CASSDQLDPETQYF. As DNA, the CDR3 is TGTGCCAGCAGCGATCAGCTAGACCCAGAGACCCAGTACTTC.

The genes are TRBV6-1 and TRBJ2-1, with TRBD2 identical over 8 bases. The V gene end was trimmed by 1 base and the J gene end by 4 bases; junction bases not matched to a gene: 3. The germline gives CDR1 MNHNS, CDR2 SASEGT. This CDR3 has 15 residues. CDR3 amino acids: CASSEDGGRYNEQFF. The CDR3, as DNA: TGTGCCAGCAGTGAAGATGGCGGGAGGTACAATGAGCAGTTCTTC.

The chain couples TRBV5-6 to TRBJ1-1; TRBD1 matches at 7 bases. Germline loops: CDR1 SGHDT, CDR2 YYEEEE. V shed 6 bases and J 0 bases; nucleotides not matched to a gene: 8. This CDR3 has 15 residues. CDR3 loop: CASIRTGQMNTEAFF. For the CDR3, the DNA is TGTGCCAGCATCCGGACAGGACAGATGAACACTGAAGCTTTCTTT.

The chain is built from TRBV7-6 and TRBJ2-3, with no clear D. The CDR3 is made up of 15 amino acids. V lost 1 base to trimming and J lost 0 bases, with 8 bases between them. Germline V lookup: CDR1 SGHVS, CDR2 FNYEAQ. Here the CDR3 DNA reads TGTGCCAGCAGCTTAGTAGTTGAAAGCACAGATACGCAGTATTTT. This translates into CASSLVVESTDTQYF.

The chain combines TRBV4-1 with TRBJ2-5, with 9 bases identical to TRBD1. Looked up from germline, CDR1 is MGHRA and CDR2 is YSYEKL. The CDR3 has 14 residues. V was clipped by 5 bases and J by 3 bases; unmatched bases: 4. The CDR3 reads CASSYGTGKETQYF. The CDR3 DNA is TGCGCCAGCAGCTACGGGACAGGGAAAGAGACCCAGTACTTC.

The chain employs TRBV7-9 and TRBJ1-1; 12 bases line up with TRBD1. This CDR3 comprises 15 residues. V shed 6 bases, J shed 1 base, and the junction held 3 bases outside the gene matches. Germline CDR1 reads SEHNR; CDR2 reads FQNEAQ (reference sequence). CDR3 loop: CASRKGQGANTEAFF. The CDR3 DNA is TGTGCCAGCAGAAAGGGACAGGGGGCGAACACTGAAGCTTTCTTT.

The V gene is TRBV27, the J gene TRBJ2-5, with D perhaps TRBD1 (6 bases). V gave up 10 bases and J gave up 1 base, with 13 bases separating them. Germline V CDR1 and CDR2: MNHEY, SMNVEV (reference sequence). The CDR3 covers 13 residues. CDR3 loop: CAKDSEIQETQYF. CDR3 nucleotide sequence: TGTGCCAAGGACAGCGAAATCCAAGAGACCCAGTACTTC.

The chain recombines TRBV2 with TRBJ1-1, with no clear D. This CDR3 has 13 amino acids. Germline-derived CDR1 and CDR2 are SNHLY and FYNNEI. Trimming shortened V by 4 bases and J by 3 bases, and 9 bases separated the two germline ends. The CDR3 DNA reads TGTGCCAGCAGTGTTCCTCGGGACACTGAAGCTTTCTTT. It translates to CASSVPRDTEAFF. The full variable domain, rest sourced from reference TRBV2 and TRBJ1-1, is EPEVTQTPSHQVTQMGQEVILRCVPISNHLYFYWYRQILGQKVEFLVSFYNNEISEKSEIFDDQFSVERPDGSNFTLKIRSTKLEDSAMYFCASSVPRDTEAFFGQGTRLTVV.

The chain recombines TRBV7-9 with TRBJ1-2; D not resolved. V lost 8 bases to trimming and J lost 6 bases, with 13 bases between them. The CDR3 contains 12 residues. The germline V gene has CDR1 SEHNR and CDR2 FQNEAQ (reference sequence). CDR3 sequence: CASHYKPHGYTF. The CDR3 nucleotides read TGTGCCAGCCACTACAAACCGCATGGCTACACCTTC.

This chain's CDR3 is CASSRQGAPRRFGELFF. CDR3 coding DNA: TGTGCCAGCAGCCGACAGGGGGCCCCACGTCGGTTCGGGGAGCTGTTTTTT. The gene calls are TRBV7-6 and TRBJ2-2; 10 nucleotides line up with TRBD1. The CDR3 totals 17 residues. CDR1 SGHVS and CDR2 FNYEAQ come from the germline V gene. J was trimmed by 7 bases and V by 5 bases; bases with no gene match: 13. Drawing the rest from reference TRBV7-6 and TRBJ2-2, the complete variable domain is GAGVSQSPRYKVTKRGQDVALRCDPISGHVSLYWYRQALGQGPEFLTYFNYEAQQDKSGLPNDRFSAERPEGSISTLTIQRTEQRDSAMYRCASSRQGAPRRFGELFFGEGSRLTVL.

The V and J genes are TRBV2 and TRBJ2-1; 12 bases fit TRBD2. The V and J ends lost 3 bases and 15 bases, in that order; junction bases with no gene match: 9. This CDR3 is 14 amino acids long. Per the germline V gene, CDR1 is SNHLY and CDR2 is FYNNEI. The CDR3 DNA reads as TGTGCCAGCAGTGATGGTCTAGCGGGGGGGCCTGGGTTCTTC. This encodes CASSDGLAGGPGFF.

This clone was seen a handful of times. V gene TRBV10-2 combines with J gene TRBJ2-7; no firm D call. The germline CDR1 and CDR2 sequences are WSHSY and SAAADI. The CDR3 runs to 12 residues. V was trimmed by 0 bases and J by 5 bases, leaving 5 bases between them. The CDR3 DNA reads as TGCGCCAGCAGTGAGTCGTTGGACGAGCAGTACTTC. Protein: CASSESLDEQYF.

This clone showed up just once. CDR3 residues: CASSGSWGALYNEQFF. CDR3 bases: TGTGCCAGCAGCGGCAGTTGGGGGGCCCTTTACAATGAGCAGTTCTTC. The V gene is TRBV5-6, the J gene TRBJ2-1; D tentatively reads TRBD1 or TRBD2 (6 bases each). From germline, CDR1 is SGHDT and CDR2 YYEEEE. CDR3 size: 16 residues. Between the trimmed V and J ends, which lost 4 bases and 4 bases, there was a span of 18 bases. Based on the CDR3 plus reference TRBV5-6 and TRBJ2-1, the full variable domain is DAGVTQSPTHLIKTRGQQVTLRCSPKSGHDTVSWYQQALGQGPQFIFQYYEEEERQRGNFPDRFSGHQFPNYSSELNVNALLLGDSALYLCASSGSWGALYNEQFFGPGTRLTVL.

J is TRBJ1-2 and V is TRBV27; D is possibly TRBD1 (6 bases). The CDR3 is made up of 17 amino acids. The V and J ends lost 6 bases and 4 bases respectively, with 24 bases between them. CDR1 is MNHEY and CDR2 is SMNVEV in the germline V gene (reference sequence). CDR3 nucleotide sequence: TGTGCCAGCAGCTACCCGAAGATCACAGGGAGGTCCTATGGCTACACCTTC. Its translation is CASSYPKITGRSYGYTF.

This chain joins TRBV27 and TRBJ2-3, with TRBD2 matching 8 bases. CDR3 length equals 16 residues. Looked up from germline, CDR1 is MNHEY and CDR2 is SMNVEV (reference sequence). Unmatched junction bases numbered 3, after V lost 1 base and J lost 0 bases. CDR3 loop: CASSLLAGTSTDTQYF. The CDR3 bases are TGTGCCAGCAGTTTATTAGCGGGAACTAGCACAGATACGCAGTATTTT.

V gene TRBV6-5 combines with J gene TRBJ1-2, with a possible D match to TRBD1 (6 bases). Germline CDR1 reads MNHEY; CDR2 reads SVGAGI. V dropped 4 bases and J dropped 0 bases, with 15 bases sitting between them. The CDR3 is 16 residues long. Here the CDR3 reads CASSSGTYLANYGYTF. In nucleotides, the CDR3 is TGTGCCAGCAGTTCCGGGACATACTTAGCTAACTATGGCTACACCTTC.

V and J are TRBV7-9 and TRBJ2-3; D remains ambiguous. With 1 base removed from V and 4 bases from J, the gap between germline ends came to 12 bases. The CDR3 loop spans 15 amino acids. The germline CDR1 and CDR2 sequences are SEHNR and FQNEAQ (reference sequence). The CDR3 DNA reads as TGTGCCAGCAGCTTAGACTCAGCCGTGGCAGATACGCAGTATTTT. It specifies CASSLDSAVADTQYF.

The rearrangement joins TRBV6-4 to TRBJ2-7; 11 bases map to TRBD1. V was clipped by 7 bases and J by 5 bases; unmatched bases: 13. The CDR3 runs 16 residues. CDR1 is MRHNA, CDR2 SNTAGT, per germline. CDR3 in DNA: TGTGCCAGCAACTCCGGACAGGGGGCGACCCGGAACGAGCAGTACTTC. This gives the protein CASNSGQGATRNEQYF.

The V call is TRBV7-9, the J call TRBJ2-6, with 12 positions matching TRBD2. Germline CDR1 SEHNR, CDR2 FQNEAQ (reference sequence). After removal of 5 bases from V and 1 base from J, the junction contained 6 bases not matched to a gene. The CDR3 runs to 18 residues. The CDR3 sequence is CASSPSGTSGSGANVLTF. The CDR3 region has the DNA TGTGCCAGCAGCCCTTCCGGGACTAGCGGGTCTGGGGCCAACGTCCTGACTTTC. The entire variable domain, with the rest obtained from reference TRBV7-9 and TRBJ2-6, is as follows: DTGVSQNPRHKITKRGQNVTFRCDPISEHNRLYWYRQTLGQGPEFLTYFQNEAQLEKSRLLSDRFSAERPKGSFSTLEIQRTEQGDSAMYLCASSPSGTSGSGANVLTFGAGSRLTVL.

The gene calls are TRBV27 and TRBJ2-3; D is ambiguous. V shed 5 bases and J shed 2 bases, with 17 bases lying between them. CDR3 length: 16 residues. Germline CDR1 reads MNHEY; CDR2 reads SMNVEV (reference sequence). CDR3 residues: CASSNFLSPATDTQYF. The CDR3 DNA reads TGTGCCAGCAGTAATTTCTTGAGCCCTGCCACAGATACGCAGTATTTT.

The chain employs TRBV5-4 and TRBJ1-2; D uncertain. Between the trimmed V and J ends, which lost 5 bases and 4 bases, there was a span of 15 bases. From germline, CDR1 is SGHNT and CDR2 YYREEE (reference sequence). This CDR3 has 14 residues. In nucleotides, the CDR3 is TGTGCCAGCAGGGACCCTGTTGAAGGCTATGGCTACACCTTC. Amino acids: CASRDPVEGYGYTF.